Listed here are 3 T cell receptor beta chains from one sample, sequenced in a study of T cells in Graves' hyperthyroidism and ophthalmopathy. Amplified regions were TCR beta CDR3 sequences from RNA transcripts. The HTBI primer set drove a first-round RT-PCR of the TCR CDR3. TCRdb processed the multiplex PCR reads anew with MiXCR; each CDR3 protein has one entry. There are a few hundred thousand distinct CDR3 sequences in the sample; roughly 14% occur only once, and 4.5% to 6% lies in the top ten. The sample was blood. These receptors were collected from a woman in her twenties or thirties with Graves' hyperthyroidism that later progressed to Graves' ophthalmopathy.

This clonotype was counted ten times or more. The chain couples TRBV10-3 to TRBJ1-2; 7 bases align to TRBD1. J gave up 6 bases and V 10 bases, and 5 bases lay outside the gene matches. The CDR3 sequence is 11 residues long. Germline CDR1 ENHRY, CDR2 SYGVKD. CDR3 region: CATGTDNGYTF. Written as DNA, the CDR3 is TGTGCCACGGGGACAGACAATGGCTACACCTTC.

This clonotype showed up many times. The gene calls are TRBV20-1 and TRBJ2-2, with D possibly being TRBD2 (6 bases). V lost 4 bases and J 8 bases, leaving 14 bases between the germline ends. This CDR3 has 13 amino acids. Germline assignment: CDR1 DFQATT and CDR2 SNEGSKA (reference sequence). The chain's CDR3 is CSATGLPGGELFF. CDR3 sequence (DNA): TGCAGTGCTACGGGACTCCCGGGTGGGGAGCTGTTTTTT.

This clonotype was recorded a few times. The chain is built from TRBV19 and TRBJ2-1; the D gene is possibly TRBD1 (5 bases). This CDR3 is 10 amino acids long. The V gene's germline CDR1 is LNHDA and CDR2 SQIVND (reference sequence). V gave up 7 bases and J gave up 8 bases, with 6 bases separating them. CDR3 bases: TGTGCCAGTAAAGGGGATGAGCAGTTCTTC. This sequence encodes CASKGDEQFF.